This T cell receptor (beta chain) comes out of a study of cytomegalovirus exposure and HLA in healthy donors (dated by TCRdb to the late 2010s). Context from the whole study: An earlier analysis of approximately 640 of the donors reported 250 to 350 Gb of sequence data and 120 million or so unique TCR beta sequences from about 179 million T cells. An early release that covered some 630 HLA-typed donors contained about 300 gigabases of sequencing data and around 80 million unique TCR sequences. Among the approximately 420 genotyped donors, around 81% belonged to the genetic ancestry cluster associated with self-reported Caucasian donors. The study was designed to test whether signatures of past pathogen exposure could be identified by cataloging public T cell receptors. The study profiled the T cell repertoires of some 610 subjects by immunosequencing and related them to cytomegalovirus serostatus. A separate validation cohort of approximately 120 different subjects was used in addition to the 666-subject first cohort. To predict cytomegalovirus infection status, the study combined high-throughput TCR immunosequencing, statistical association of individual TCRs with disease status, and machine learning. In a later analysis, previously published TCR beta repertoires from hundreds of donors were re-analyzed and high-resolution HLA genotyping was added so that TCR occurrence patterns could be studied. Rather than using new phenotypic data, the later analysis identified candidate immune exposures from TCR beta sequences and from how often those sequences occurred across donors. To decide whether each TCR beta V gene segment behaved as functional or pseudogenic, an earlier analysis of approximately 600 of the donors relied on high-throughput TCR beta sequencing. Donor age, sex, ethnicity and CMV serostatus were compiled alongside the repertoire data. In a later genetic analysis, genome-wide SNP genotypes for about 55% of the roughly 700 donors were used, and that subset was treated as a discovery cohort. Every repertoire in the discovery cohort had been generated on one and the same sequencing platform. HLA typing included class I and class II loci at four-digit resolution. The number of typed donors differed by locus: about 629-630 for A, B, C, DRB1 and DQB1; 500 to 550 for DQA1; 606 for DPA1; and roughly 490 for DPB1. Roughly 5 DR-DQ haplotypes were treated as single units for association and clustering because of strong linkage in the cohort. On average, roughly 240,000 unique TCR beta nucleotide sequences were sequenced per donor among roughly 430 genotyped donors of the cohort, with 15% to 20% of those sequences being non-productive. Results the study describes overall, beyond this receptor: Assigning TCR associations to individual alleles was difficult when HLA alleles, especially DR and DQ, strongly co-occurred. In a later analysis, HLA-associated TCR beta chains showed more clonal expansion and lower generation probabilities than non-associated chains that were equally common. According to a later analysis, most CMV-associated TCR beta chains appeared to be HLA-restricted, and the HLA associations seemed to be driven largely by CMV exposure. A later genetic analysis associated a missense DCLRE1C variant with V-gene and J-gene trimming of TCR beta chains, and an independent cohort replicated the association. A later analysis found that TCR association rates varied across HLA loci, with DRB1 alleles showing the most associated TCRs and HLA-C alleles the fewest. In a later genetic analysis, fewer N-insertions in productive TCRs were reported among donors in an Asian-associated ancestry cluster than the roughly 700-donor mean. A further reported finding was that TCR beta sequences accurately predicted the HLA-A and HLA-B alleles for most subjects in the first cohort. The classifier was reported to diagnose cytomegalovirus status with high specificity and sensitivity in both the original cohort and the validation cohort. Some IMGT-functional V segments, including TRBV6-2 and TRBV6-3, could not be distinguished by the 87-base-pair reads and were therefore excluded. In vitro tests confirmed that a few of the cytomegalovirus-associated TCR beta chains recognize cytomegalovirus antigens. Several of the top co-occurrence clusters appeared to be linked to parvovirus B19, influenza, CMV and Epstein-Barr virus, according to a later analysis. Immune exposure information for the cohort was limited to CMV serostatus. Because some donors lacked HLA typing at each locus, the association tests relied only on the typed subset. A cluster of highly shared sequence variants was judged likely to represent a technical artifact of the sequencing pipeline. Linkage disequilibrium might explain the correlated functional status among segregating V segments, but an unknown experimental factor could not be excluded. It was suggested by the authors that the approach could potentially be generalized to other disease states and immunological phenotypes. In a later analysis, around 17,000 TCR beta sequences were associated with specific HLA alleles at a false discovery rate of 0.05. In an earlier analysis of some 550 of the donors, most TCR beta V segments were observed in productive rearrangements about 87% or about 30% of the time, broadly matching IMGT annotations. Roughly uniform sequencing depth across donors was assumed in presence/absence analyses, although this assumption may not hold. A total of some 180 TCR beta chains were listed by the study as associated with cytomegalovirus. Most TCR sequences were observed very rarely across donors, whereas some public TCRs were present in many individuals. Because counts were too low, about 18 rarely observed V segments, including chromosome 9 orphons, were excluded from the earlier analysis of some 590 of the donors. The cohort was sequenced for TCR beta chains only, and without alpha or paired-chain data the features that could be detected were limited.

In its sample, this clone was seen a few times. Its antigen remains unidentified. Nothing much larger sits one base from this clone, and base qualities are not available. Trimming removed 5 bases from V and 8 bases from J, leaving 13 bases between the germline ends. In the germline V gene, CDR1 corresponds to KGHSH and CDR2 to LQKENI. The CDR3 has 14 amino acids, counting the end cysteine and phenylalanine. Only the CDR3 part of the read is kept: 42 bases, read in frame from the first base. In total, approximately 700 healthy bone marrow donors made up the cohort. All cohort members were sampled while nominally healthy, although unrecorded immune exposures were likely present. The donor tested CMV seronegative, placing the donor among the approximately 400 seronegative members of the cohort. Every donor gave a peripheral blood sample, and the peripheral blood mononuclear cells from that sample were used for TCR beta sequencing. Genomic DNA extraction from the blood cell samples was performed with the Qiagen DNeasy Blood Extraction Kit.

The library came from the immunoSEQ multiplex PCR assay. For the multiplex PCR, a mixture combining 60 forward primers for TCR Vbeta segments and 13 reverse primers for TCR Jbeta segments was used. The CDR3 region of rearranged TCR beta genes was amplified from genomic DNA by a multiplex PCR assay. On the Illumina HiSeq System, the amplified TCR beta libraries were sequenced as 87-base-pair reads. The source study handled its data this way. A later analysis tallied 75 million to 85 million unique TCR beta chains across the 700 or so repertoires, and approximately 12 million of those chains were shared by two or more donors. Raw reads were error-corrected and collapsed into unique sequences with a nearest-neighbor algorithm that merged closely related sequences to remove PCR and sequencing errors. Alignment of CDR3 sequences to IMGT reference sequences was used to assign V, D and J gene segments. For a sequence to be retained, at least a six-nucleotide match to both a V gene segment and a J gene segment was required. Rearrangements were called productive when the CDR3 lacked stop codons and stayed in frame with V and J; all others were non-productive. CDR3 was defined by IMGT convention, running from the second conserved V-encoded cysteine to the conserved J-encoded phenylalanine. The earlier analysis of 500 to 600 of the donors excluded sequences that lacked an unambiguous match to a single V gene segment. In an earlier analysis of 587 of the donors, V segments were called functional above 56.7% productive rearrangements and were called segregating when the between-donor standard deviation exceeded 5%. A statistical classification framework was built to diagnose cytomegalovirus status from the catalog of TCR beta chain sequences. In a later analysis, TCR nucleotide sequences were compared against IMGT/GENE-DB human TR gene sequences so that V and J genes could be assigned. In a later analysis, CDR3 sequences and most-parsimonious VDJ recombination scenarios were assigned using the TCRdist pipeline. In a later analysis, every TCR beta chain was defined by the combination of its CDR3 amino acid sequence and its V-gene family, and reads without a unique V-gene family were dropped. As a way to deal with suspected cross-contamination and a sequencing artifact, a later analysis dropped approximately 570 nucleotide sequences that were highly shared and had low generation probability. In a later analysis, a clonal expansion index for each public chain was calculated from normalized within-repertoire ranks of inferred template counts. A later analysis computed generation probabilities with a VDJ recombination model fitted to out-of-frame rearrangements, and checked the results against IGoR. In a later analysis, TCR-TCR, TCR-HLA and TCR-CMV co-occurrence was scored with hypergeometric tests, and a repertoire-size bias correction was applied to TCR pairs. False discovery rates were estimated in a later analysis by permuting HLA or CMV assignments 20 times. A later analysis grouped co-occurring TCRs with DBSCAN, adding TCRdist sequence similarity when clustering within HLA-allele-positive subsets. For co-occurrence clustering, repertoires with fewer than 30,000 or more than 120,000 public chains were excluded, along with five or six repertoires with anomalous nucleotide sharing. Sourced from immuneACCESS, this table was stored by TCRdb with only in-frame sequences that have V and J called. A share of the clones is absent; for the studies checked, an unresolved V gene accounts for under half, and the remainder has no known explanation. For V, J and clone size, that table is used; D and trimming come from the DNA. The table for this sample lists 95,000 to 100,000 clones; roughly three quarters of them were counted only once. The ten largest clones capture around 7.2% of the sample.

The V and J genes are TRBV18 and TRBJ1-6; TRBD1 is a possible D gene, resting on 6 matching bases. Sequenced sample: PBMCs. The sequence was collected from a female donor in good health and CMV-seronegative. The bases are TGTGCCAGCTCAAGTACAGGGCTCGATTCACCCCTCCACTTT. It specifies CASSSTGLDSPLHF.